The 15 T cell receptor beta chains below all came from one sample that was sequenced in a study of blood T cells in healthy people across ages. Through a sample-barcoded 5' primer and a J-beta primer mix, a second PCR was run for roughly 7 to 11 cycles. TCRdb re-derived calls from the 5' RACE reads in MiXCR, one entry per CDR3 protein. The sample lists around 500,000 distinct CDR3 sequences; under 55% were seen once. The specimen was blood. All receptors come from an elderly man in good health.

For this clonotype: A read error may explain this, as a much larger clone is one base away. The chain recombines TRBV6-5 with TRBJ2-7; the D gene could be TRBD1 or TRBD2 (5 bases each). The germline CDR1 and CDR2 sequences are MNHEY and SVGAGI. CDR3 length equals 15 residues. Trimming removed 4 bases at V and 3 bases at J, with 16 bases between. The CDR3 loop is CASSSSRQRGYEQYF. The CDR3 DNA reads TGTGCCAGCAGTTCCTCCAGACAGAGGGGCTACGAGCAGTACTTC.

V usage is TRBV12-3 or TRBV12-4 and J usage is TRBJ2-1; maybe TRBD1 (5 bases). The CDR3 sequence is 14 residues long. V dropped 5 bases and J dropped 7 bases, with 15 bases sitting between them. The CDR3 is CASSDSAIWNEQFF. The CDR3 bases are TGTGCCAGCAGTGACAGCGCGATTTGGAATGAGCAGTTCTTC.

The CDR3 region is CASSETTSVHYEQYF. DNA of the CDR3: TGTGCCAGCAGCGAAACGACTAGCGTACACTACGAGCAGTACTTC. The chain carries TRBV4-2 and TRBJ2-7; 8 bases line up with TRBD2. Germline V CDR1 and CDR2: LGHNA, YNFKEQ. V lost 5 bases, J lost 3 bases, and 9 bases stayed unmatched. The CDR3 loop spans 15 amino acids.

The chain carries TRBV7-2 and TRBJ1-4, with a weak D call TRBD1 (6 bases). The germline V gene encodes CDR1 SGHTA and CDR2 FQGNSA. Trimming stripped 5 bases from V and 8 bases from J, with 18 bases between. The CDR3 spans 15 residues. The CDR3 spells CASSPVQGTGEKLFF. CDR3 bases: TGTGCCAGCAGCCCGGTACAGGGAACTGGGGAAAAACTGTTTTTT.

This clonotype showed up just a few times. The chain recombines TRBV7-2 with TRBJ2-7; tentatively, D is TRBD2 (6 bases). The V gene's germline CDR1 is SGHTA and CDR2 FQGNSA. This CDR3 is built from 14 residues. V lost 1 base and J lost 6, with 13 bases in between. In DNA, the CDR3 is TGTGCCAGCAGCTTAGAGAACGGGAGTCCCGAGCAGTACTTC. Translation: CASSLENGSPEQYF.

This clonotype was detected a few times. As DNA, the CDR3 is TGTGCCAGCAGCTCCTGGGCCCGGGGTGAGCAGTTCTTC. Protein product: CASSSWARGEQFF. V is TRBV7-3 and J is TRBJ2-1; the D gene is possibly TRBD2 (5 bases). Germline assignment: CDR1 SGHTA and CDR2 FQGTGA. The CDR3 covers 13 residues. The V end lost 4 bases, the J end lost 9 bases, and 13 bases lay between the germline ends.

The chain recombines TRBV11-2 with TRBJ2-1, with 11 bases matching TRBD2. Losses at the gene ends were 7 bases for V and 9 bases for J; bases not matched to a gene: 8. The CDR3 covers 14 residues. Germline V gene lookup returns CDR1 SGHAT and CDR2 FQNNGV. The CDR3 region is CASIKRLAGFEQFF. As DNA, the CDR3 is TGTGCCAGCATCAAAAGACTAGCGGGATTTGAGCAGTTCTTC.

This clonotype has more than one count but fewer than ten. J is TRBJ2-7 and V is TRBV9, with a weak D call TRBD2 (6 bases). There are 14 residues in the CDR3. Germline assignment: CDR1 SGDLS and CDR2 YYNGEE. Trimming stripped 3 bases from V and 1 base from J, with 11 bases between. CDR3 sequence reads: CASSGRLDSYEQYF. CDR3 DNA sequence: TGTGCCAGCAGCGGGAGACTAGATTCCTACGAGCAGTACTTC.

A word on this clonotype: One junction end does not reproduce the germline sequence, and a read error may be involved. The genes are TRBV5-6 and TRBJ2-3; D remains unclear. Germline CDR1 is SGHDT and CDR2 is YYEEEE. This CDR3 region has 14 residues. Here the CDR3 reads CASILIESTDTQYF. The CDR3 nucleotides read TGTGCCAGCATCTTGATAGAAAGCACAGATACGCAGTATTTT.

This chain connects TRBV7-9 to TRBJ2-7, with TRBD1 matching 7 bases. V shed 5 bases and J 6 bases; nucleotides not matched to a gene: 4. Germline V gene data show CDR1 as SEHNR and CDR2 as FQNEAQ (reference sequence). The CDR3 loop spans 12 amino acids. CDR3 residues: CASSPTGIEQYF. In DNA form, the CDR3 reads TGTGCCAGCAGCCCGACAGGGATCGAGCAGTACTTC.

This chain connects TRBV15 to TRBJ2-7; D might be TRBD2 (7 bases). This CDR3 is 16 amino acids long. Germline V gene data show CDR1 as LNHNV and CDR2 as YYDKDF (reference sequence). V was trimmed by 0 bases and J by 1 base, leaving 13 bases between them. The chain's CDR3 is CATSRDRGTNSYEQYF. CDR3 sequence (DNA): TGTGCCACCAGCAGAGATAGGGGGACTAATTCCTACGAGCAGTACTTC.

V gene TRBV3-1 combines with J gene TRBJ2-2; 7 bases are shared with TRBD2. The CDR3 loop spans 14 amino acids. After removal of 4 bases from V and 4 bases from J, the junction contained 3 bases not matched to a gene. Looked up from germline, CDR1 is LGHDT and CDR2 is YNNKEL (reference sequence). In DNA form, the CDR3 reads TGTGCCAGCAGCCCGGGGGGTTTCACCGGGGAGCTGTTTTTT. It translates to CASSPGGFTGELFF.

This clonotype turned up a few times. This chain uses TRBV9 with TRBJ2-1, with no clear D. V lost 3 bases to trimming and J lost 7 bases, with 11 bases between them. CDR3 length: 13 residues. The germline V gene has CDR1 SGDLS and CDR2 YYNGEE. CDR3 sequence reads: CASSAGQSNEQFF. CDR3 DNA sequence: TGTGCCAGCAGCGCGGGTCAGTCAAATGAGCAGTTCTTC.

To note about this clonotype: Since a much larger clone is just one base distant, this may be a read error. This chain connects TRBV6-5 to TRBJ1-5; D is ambiguous. The germline gives CDR1 MNHEY, CDR2 SVGAGI. The CDR3 covers 12 residues. CDR3 region: CANSYFGQPQHF. CDR3 coding DNA: TGTGCCAACAGTTACTTTGGTCAGCCCCAGCATTTT.

This clonotype has ten or more counts. This chain joins TRBV7-9 and TRBJ2-3, with 14 bases matching TRBD2. The J segment lost 2 bases and the V segment lost 5 bases, leaving 9 bases of the junction unmatched. The CDR3 spans 18 residues. Germline V gene lookup returns CDR1 SEHNR and CDR2 FQNEAQ (reference sequence). CDR3 nucleotide sequence: TGTGCCAGCAGCCGGACTAGCGGGAGGTCCAGGGACACAGATACGCAGTATTTT. Encoded protein: CASSRTSGRSRDTDTQYF. The full variable domain, in which reference TRBV7-9 and TRBJ2-3 provide the parts outside the CDR3, is DTGVSQNPRHKITKRGQNVTFRCDPISEHNRLYWYRQTLGQGPEFLTYFQNEAQLEKSRLLSDRFSAERPKGSFSTLEIQRTEQGDSAMYLCASSRTSGRSRDTDTQYFGPGTRLTVL.